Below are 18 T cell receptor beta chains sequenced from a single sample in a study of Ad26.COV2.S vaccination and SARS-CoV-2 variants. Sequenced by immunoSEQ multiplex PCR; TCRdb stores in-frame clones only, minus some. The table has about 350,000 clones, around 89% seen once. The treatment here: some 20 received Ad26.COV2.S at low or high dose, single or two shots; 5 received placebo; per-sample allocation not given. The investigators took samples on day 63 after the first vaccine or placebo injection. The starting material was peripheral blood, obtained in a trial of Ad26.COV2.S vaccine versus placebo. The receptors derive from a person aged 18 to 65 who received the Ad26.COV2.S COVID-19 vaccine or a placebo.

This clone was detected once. CDR3 bases: TGCGCCAGCAGCAATAGGGGTAATAATTCACCCCTCCACTTT. Translation gives CASSNRGNNSPLHF. The chain is built from TRBV5-1 and TRBJ1-6; weak D call: TRBD1 (5 bases). Germline V gene data show CDR1 as SGHRS and CDR2 as YFSETQ. V lost 4 bases, J lost 5 bases, and 10 bases lay in between. The CDR3 has 14 residues.

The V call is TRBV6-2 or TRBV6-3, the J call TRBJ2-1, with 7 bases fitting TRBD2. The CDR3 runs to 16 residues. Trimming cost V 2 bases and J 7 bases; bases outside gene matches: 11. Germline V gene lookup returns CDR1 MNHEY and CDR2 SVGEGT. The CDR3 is CASSYHGLVRGNEQFF. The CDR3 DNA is TGTGCCAGCAGTTACCATGGACTAGTTCGAGGAAATGAGCAGTTCTTC.

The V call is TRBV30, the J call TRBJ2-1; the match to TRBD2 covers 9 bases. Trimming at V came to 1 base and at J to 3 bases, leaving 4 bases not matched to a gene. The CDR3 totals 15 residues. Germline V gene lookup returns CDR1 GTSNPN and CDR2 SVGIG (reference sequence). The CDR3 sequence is CAWSGGGRVYNEQFF. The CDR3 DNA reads TGTGCCTGGAGTGGGGGCGGGAGGGTCTACAATGAGCAGTTCTTC.

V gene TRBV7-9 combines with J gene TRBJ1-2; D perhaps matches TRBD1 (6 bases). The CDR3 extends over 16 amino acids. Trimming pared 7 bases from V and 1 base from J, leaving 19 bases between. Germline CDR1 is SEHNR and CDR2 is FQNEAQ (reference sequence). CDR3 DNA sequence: TGTGCCAGCACCCCCGGGGGCACCTGGGGTAACTATGGCTACACCTTC. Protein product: CASTPGGTWGNYGYTF.

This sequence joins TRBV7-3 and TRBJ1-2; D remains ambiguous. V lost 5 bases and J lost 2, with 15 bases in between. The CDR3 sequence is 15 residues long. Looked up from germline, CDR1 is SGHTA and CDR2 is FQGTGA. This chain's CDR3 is CASSPGVGLNYGYTF. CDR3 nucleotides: TGTGCCAGCAGCCCCGGGGTGGGGTTAAACTATGGCTACACCTTC.

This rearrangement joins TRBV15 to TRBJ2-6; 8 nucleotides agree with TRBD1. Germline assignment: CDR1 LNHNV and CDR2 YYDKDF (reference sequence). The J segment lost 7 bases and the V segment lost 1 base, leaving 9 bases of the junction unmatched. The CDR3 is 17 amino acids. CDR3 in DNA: TGTGCCACCAGCAGAGCCGGACAGGGCACCCAAGCCAACGTCCTGACTTTC. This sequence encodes CATSRAGQGTQANVLTF.

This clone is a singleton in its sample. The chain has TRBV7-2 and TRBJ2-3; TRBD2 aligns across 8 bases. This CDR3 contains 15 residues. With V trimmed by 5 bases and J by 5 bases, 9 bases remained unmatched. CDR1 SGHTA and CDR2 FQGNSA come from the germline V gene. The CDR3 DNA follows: TGTGCCAGCAGCACGGTCAGCGGGGGCGGAGATACGCAGTATTTT. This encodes CASSTVSGGGDTQYF. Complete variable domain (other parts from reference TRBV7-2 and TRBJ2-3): GAGVSQSPSNKVTEKGKDVELRCDPISGHTALYWYRQSLGQGLEFLIYFQGNSAPDKSGLPSDRFSAERTGGSVSTLTIQRTQQEDSAVYLCASSTVSGGGDTQYFGPGTRLTVL.

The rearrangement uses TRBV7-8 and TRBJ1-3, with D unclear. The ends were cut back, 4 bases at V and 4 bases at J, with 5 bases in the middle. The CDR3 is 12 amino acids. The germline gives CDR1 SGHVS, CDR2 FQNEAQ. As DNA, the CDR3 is TGTGCCAGCAGCTCGCAGGGAAACACCATATATTTT. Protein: CASSSQGNTIYF.

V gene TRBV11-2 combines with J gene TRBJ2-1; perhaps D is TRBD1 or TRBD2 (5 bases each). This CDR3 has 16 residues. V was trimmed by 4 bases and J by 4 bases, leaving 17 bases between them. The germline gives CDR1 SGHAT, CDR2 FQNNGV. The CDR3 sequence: CASSSSVGVTYNEQFF. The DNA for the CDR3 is TGTGCCAGCAGCTCTTCGGTGGGGGTGACATACAATGAGCAGTTCTTC.

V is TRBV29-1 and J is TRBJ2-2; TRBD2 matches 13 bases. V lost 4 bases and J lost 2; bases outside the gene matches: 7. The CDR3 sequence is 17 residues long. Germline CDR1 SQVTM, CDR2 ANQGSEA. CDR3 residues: CSVGRTSGGPNTGELFF. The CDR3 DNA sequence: TGCAGCGTTGGGAGGACTAGCGGGGGTCCAAACACCGGGGAGCTGTTTTTT.

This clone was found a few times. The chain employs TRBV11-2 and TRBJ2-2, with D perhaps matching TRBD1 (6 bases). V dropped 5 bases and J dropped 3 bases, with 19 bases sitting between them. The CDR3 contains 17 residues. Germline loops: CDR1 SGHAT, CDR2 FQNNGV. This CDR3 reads CASSPLYQGRDTGELFF. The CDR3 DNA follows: TGTGCCAGCAGCCCTCTGTACCAGGGGCGCGACACCGGGGAGCTGTTTTTT.

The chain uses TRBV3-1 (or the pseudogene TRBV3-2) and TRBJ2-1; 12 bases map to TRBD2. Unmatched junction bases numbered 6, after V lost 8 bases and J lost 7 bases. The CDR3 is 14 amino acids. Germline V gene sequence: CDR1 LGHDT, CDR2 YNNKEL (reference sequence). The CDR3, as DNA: TGTGCCAGCGGACTAGCGGGGTCGGAGAATGAGCAGTTCTTC. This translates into CASGLAGSENEQFF.

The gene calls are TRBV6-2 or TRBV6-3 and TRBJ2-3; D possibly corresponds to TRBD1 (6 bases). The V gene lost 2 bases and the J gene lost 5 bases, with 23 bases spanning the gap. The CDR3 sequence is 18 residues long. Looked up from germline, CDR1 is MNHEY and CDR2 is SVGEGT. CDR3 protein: CASSYPLQGSLFVDTQYF. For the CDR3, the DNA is TGTGCCAGCAGTTACCCCTTACAGGGTTCTCTGTTTGTAGATACGCAGTATTTT.

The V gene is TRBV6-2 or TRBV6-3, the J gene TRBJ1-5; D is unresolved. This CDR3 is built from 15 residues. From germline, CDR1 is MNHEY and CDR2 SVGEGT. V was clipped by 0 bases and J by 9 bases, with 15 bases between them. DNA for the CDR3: TGTGCCAGCAGTTACTCGGTTAGACGGGATGGGCCCCAGCATTTT. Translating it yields CASSYSVRRDGPQHF.

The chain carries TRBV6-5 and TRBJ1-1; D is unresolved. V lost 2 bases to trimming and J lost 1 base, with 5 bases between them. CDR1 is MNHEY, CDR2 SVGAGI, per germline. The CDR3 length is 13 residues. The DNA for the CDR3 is TGTGCCAGCAGTTACATGGGGAACACTGAAGCTTTCTTT. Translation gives CASSYMGNTEAFF.

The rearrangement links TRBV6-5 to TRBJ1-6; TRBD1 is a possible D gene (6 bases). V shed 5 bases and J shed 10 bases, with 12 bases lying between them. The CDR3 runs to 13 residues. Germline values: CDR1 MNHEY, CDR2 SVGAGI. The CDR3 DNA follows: TGTGCCAGCAGTCGGGCAGGGGAATCACCCCTCCACTTT. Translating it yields CASSRAGESPLHF.

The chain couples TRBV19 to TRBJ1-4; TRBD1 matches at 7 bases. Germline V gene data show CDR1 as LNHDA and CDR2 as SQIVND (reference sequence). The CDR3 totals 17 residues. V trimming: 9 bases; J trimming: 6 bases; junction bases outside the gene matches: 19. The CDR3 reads CASGSMGQLVNYEKLFF. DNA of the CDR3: TGTGCCAGCGGATCTATGGGACAGCTAGTAAACTATGAAAAACTGTTTTTT.

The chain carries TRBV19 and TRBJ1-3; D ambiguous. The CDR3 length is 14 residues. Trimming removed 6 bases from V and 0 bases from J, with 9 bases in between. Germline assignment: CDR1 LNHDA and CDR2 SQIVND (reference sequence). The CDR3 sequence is CASRVGNSGNTIYF. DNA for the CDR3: TGTGCCAGTAGGGTGGGTAACTCTGGAAACACCATATATTTT.